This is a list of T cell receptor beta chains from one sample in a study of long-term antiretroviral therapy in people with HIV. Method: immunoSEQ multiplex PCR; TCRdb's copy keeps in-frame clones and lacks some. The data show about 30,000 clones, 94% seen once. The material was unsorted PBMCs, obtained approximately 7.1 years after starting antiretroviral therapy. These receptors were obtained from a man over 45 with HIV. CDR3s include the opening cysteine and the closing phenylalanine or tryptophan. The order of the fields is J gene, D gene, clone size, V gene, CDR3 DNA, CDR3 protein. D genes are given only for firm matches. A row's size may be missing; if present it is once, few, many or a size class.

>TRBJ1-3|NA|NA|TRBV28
TGTGCCAGCAGTTTAGGACAGACCAAACTCTCTGGAAACACCATATATTTT
CASSLGQTKLSGNTIYF
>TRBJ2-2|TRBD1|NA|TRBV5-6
TGTGCCAGCAGCTTGGAGGGACAGGGGTACACCGGGGAGCTGTTTTTT
CASSLEGQGYTGELFF
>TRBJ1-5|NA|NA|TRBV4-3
TGCGCCAGCAGCCAAGATCGAACGAAAGGGGGCAATCAGCCCCAGCATTTT
CASSQDRTKGGNQPQHF
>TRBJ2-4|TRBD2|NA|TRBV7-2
TGTGCCAGCAGCTTAGGGTCTAGCGGGGGGCTAAACATTCAGTACTTC
CASSLGSSGGLNIQYF
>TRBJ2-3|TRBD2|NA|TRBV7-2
TGTGCCAGCAGCTCGCTAGCGGGGGGGGGCACAGATACGCAGTATTTT
CASSSLAGGGTDTQYF
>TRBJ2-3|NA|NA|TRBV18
TGTGCCAGCTCAACCGACACAGATACGCAGTATTTT
CASSTDTDTQYF
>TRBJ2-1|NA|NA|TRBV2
TGTGCCAGCACTCAGGGGGGGGGTCTAGGTGAGCAGTTCTTC
CASTQGGGLGEQFF
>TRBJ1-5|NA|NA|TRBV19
TGTGCCAGTAGTATTGGTGCCGGGACGAGCAAGCGGCCCCAGCATTTT
CASSIGAGTSKRPQHF
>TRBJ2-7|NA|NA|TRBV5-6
TGTGCCAGCAGCTTGGGCTACGAGCAGTACTTC
CASSLGYEQYF
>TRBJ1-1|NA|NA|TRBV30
TGTGCCTGGAGGAGGGCCGGAACTTTTGGAAACACTGAAGCTTTCTTT
CAWRRAGTFGNTEAFF
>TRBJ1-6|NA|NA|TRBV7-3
TGTGCCAGCAGCGCGACAGTGGGGCTCGAAGGATATAATTCACCCCTCCACTTT
CASSATVGLEGYNSPLHF
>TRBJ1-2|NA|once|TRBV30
TGTGCCTGGAGTGATGGGGGAGACTATGGCTACACCTTC
CAWSDGGDYGYTF
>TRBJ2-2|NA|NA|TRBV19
TGTGCCAGTAGTATAAGGGCAGCGAACACCGGGGAGCTGTTTTTT
CASSIRAANTGELFF
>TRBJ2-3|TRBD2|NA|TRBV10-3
TGTGCCATGGCGGGGGGGCCAGCAGATACGCAGTATTTT
CAMAGGPADTQYF
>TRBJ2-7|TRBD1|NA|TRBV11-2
TGTGCCAGCAGCCCTCGTGAACAGGGGCTTCACGAGCAGTACTTC
CASSPREQGLHEQYF
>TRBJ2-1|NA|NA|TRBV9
TGTGCCAGCAGCCCCCGGGCTTCCTACAATGAGCAGTTCTTC
CASSPRASYNEQFF
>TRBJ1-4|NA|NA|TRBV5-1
TGCGCCAGCAGCTTCGGGGGGGGTGCAACTAATGAAAAACTGTTTTTT
CASSFGGGATNEKLFF
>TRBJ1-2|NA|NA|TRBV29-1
TGCAGCGTTGTAGAGGGTGCAAACTATGGCTACACCTTC
CSVVEGANYGYTF
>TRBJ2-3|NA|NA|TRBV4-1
TGCGCCAGCAGCCAAGTGGAGGGGGAGAGCGATACGCAGTATTTT
CASSQVEGESDTQYF
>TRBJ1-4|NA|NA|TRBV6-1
TGTGCCACCAGGGACACCAATGAAAAACTGTTTTTT
CATRDTNEKLFF
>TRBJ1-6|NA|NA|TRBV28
TGTGCCAGCAGCCCCACCGGTCGGGGTACGAGTTCACCCCTCCACTTT
CASSPTGRGTSSPLHF
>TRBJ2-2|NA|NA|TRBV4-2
TGTGCCAGCAGCCAAGATCGGTGGGGCGGCGGGGAGCTGTTTTTT
CASSQDRWGGGELFF
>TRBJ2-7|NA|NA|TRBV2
TGTGCCAGCAGCCTAGCCGCCCCGGCCGAGCAGTACTTC
CASSLAAPAEQYF
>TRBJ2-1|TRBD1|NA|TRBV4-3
TGCGCCAGCAGCCAGGGACAGGAGAATTACAATGAGCAGTTCTTC
CASSQGQENYNEQFF
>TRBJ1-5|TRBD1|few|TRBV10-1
TGCGCCAGCGGACAGGGAAATCAGCCCCAGCATTTT
CASGQGNQPQHF
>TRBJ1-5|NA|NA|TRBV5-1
TGCGCCAGCAGCTATAGTTCGGGGGCTGGTCAGCCCCAGCATTTT
CASSYSSGAGQPQHF
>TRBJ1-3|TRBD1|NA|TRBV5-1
TGCGCCAGCGCCACCGGGGACAGCTCTGGAAACACCATATATTTT
CASATGDSSGNTIYF
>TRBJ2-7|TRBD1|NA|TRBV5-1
TGCGCCAGCAGACCCGGGACAGGGACCTACGAGCAGTACTTC
CASRPGTGTYEQYF